What follows are 10 T cell receptor beta chains derived from one specimen sequenced in a study of T cell responses to AZD1222 COVID-19 vaccine. Data came from immunoSEQ multiplex PCR; TCRdb stores just in-frame clones and leaves some out. Among 150,000 to 200,000 clones listed, approximately 90% were seen once. The sample was peripheral blood, taken on day 0 of AZD1222 vaccination. The receptors derive from an adult in good health.

This chain uses TRBV5-1 with TRBJ1-6, with D maybe TRBD1 (6 bases). Germline assignment: CDR1 SGHRS and CDR2 YFSETQ. Deletions cut 1 base from V and 7 bases from J, with 15 bases between. The CDR3 spans 16 residues. CDR3 sequence reads: CASSLKPTGPNSPLHF. The CDR3 bases are TGCGCCAGCAGCTTGAAACCAACAGGGCCGAATTCACCCCTCCACTTT.

This clone was seen more than once but under ten times. The genes are TRBV5-1 and TRBJ1-2; D is undetermined. The germline CDR1 and CDR2 sequences are SGHRS and YFSETQ. The CDR3 has 14 residues. The V end was cut by 0 bases, the J end by 3 bases, with 9 bases between. Here the CDR3 DNA reads TGCGCCAGCAGCTTGGCCGAACGGCACTATGGCTACACCTTC. Translation: CASSLAERHYGYTF.

The genes are TRBV6-2 or TRBV6-3 and TRBJ1-1; D is unresolved. The V gene lost 5 bases and the J gene lost 1 base, with 8 bases spanning the gap. The CDR3 loop spans 13 amino acids. Germline V gene sequence: CDR1 MNHEY, CDR2 SVGEGT. The DNA of the CDR3 is TGTGCCAGCAGTCTCCATTGGAACACTGAAGCTTTCTTT. It yields the protein CASSLHWNTEAFF.

The V call is TRBV3-1 (or the pseudogene TRBV3-2), the J call TRBJ1-3; D unresolved. Trimming took 2 bases from V and 2 from J, leaving 4 bases between them. From germline, CDR1 is LGHDT and CDR2 YNNKEL (reference sequence). The CDR3 contains 13 residues. CDR3 loop: CASSQSTGNTIYF. The CDR3 bases are TGTGCCAGCAGCCAATCAACTGGAAACACCATATATTTT.

The chain links TRBV4-1 to TRBJ1-2, with 8 bases lining up with TRBD1. From germline, CDR1 is MGHRA and CDR2 YSYEKL. The junction had 7 bases not matched to a gene; V was cut back by 2 bases and J by 2 bases. There are 16 residues in the CDR3. CDR3 sequence: CASSQPLRDRNYGYTF. CDR3 nucleotide sequence: TGCGCCAGCAGCCAACCCCTCCGGGACAGGAACTATGGCTACACCTTC.

The chain links TRBV7-3 to TRBJ2-5; a possible D gene is TRBD1 (6 bases). Trimming cost V 5 bases and J 2 bases, with 9 bases left between them. Looked up from germline, CDR1 is SGHTA and CDR2 is FQGTGA. CDR3 length: 13 residues. This CDR3 reads CASSPGDQETQYF. The CDR3 coding sequence is TGTGCCAGCAGCCCAGGGGATCAAGAGACCCAGTACTTC. Supplemented by reference TRBV7-3 and TRBJ2-5, the full variable domain reads GAGVSQTPSNKVTEKGKYVELRCDPISGHTALYWYRQSLGQGPEFLIYFQGTGAADDSGLPNDRFFAVRPEGSVSTLKIQRTERGDSAVYLCASSPGDQETQYFGPGTRLLVL.

A note on this clone: This same CDR3 is encoded by further DNA sequences in the sample. J is TRBJ1-1 and V is TRBV11-2, with 10 bases lining up with TRBD1. The CDR3 is made up of 15 amino acids. The V gene's germline CDR1 is SGHAT and CDR2 FQNNGV. V dropped 5 bases and J dropped 3; count of bases not matched to a gene: 6. The CDR3 region is CASSPGTGEDTEAFF. DNA for the CDR3: TGTGCCAGCAGCCCGGGGACAGGGGAGGACACTGAAGCTTTCTTT.

The V gene is TRBV3-1 (or the pseudogene TRBV3-2), the J gene TRBJ1-6, with D maybe TRBD1 (6 bases). The germline CDR1 and CDR2 sequences are LGHDT and YNNKEL (reference sequence). Trimming cost V 0 bases and J 10 bases, with 10 bases left between them. This CDR3 is 14 amino acids long. The DNA of the CDR3 is TGTGCCAGCAGCCAAGATGGAGGGGGATCACCCCTCCACTTT. It is translated as CASSQDGGGSPLHF.

This clone showed up just a few times. The chain joins TRBV7-9 to TRBJ2-7; the D is unclear. CDR3 length: 13 amino acids. Germline V gives CDR1 SEHNR, CDR2 FQNEAQ (reference sequence). The V and J ends lost 1 base and 6 bases respectively, with 10 bases between them. The CDR3 DNA follows: TGTGCCAGCAGCTTAGGGACGGCTCCCGAGCAGTACTTC. This codes for CASSLGTAPEQYF. The whole variable domain, remainder taken from reference TRBV7-9 and TRBJ2-7, is DTGVSQNPRHKITKRGQNVTFRCDPISEHNRLYWYRQTLGQGPEFLTYFQNEAQLEKSRLLSDRFSAERPKGSFSTLEIQRTEQGDSAMYLCASSLGTAPEQYFGPGTRLTVT.

This chain links TRBV7-6 with TRBJ2-4; 7 bases line up with TRBD1. This CDR3 contains 22 residues. Germline V CDR1 and CDR2: SGHVS, FNYEAQ. V shed 1 base, J shed 0 bases, and the junction held 21 bases outside the gene matches. The CDR3 region is CASSLEAVGPGTALIAKNIQYF. CDR3 DNA: TGTGCCAGCAGCTTAGAGGCGGTGGGACCTGGGACAGCCCTAATAGCCAAAAACATTCAGTACTTC. Combining the CDR3 with reference TRBV7-6 and TRBJ2-4 gives the whole variable domain GAGVSQSPRYKVTKRGQDVALRCDPISGHVSLYWYRQALGQGPEFLTYFNYEAQQDKSGLPNDRFSAERPEGSISTLTIQRTEQRDSAMYRCASSLEAVGPGTALIAKNIQYFGAGTRLSVL.